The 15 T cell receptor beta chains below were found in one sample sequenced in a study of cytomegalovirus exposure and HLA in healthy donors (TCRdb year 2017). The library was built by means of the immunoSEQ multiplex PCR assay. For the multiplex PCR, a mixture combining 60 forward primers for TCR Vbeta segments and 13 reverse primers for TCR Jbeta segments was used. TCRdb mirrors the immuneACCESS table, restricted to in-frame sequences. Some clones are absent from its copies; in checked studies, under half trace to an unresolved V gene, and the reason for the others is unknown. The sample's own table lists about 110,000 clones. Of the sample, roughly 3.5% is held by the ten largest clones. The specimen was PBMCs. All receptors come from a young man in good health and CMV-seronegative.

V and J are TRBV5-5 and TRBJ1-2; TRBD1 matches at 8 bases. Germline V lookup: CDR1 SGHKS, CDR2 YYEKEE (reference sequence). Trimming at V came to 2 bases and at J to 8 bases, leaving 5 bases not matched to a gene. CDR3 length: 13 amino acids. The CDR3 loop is CASSFAGGDGYTF. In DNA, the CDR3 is TGTGCCAGCAGCTTCGCAGGGGGCGACGGCTACACCTTC.

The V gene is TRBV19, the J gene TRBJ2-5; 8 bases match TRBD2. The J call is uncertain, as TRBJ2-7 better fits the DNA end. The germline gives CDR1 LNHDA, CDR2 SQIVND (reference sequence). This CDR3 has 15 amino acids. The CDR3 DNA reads TGTGCCAGTAGTATCTCAGCGGGGGCCTTCTACGAGCAGTACTTC. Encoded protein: CASSISAGAFYEQYF.

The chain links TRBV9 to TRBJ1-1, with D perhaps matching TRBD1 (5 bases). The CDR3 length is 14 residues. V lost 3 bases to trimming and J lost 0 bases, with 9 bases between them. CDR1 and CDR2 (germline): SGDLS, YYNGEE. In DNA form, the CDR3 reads TGTGCCAGCAGCGGACGACAGCTGAACACTGAAGCTTTCTTT. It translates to CASSGRQLNTEAFF.

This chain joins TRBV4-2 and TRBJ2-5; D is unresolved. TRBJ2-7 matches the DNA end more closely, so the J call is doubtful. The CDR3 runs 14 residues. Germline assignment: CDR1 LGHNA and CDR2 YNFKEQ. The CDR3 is CASSQENSLYEQYF. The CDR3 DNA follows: TGTGCCAGCAGCCAAGAAAACAGTCTCTACGAGCAGTACTTC.

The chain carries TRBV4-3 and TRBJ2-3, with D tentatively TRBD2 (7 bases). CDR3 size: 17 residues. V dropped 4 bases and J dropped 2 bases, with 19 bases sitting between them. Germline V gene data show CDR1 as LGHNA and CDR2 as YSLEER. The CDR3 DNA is TGCGCCAGCAGCCCCCAAGCCAGGGGAGGGAACACAGATACGCAGTATTTT. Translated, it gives CASSPQARGGNTDTQYF.

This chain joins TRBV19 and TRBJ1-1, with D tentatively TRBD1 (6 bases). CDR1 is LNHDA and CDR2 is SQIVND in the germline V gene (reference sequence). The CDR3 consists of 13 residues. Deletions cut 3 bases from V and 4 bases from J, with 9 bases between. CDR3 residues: CASSILGGTEAFF. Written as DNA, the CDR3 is TGTGCCAGTAGTATTCTAGGGGGCACTGAAGCTTTCTTT.

CDR3 loop: CAWRRTGGGEQYF. The CDR3, as DNA: TGTGCCTGGCGGAGGACAGGGGGCGGCGAGCAGTACTTC. This chain uses TRBV28 with TRBJ2-7; 11 bases agree with TRBD1. The CDR3 is made up of 13 amino acids. With V trimmed by 11 bases and J by 6 bases, 9 bases remained unmatched. Germline lookup yields CDR1 MDHEN and CDR2 SYDVKM.

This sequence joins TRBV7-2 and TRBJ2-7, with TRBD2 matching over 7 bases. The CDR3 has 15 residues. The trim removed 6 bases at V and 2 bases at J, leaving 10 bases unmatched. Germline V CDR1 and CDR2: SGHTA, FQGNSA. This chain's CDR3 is CASRLWGGPTYEQYF. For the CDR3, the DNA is TGTGCCAGCAGACTTTGGGGGGGTCCTACCTACGAGCAGTACTTC.

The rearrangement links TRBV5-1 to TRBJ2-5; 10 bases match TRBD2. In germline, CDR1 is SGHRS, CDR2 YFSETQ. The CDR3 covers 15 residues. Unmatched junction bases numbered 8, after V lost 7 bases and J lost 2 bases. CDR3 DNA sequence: TGCGCCAGCCACGAGGCAGCGGGGGGGCAAGAGACCCAGTACTTC. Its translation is CASHEAAGGQETQYF. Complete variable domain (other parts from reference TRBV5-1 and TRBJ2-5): KAGVTQTPRYLIKTRGQQVTLSCSPISGHRSVSWYQQTPGQGLQFLFEYFSETQRNKGNFPGRFSGRQFSNSRSEMNVSTLELGDSALYLCASHEAAGGQETQYFGPGTRLLVL.

CDR3 DNA sequence: TGTGCCAGCAGCTTAGGAGTCGGTCAACCTGAAGCTTTCTTT. Translated, it gives CASSLGVGQPEAFF. This chain connects TRBV7-2 to TRBJ1-1; D is unclear. Trimming took 1 base from V and 6 from J, leaving 12 bases between them. The length of the CDR3 is 14 residues. The germline CDR1 and CDR2 sequences are SGHTA and FQGNSA.

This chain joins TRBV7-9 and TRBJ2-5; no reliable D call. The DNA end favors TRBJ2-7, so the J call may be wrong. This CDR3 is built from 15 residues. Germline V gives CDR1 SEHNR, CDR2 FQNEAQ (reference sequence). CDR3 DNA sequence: TGTGCCAGCAGCTTCCCCGGAGCGTCAGCCTACGAGCAGTACTTC. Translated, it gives CASSFPGASAYEQYF.

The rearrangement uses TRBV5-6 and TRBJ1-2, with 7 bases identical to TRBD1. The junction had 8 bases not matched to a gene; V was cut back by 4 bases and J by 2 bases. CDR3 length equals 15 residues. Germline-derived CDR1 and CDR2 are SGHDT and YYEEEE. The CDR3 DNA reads TGTGCCAGCAGCGTCGGACAGGACCTGAACTATGGCTACACCTTC. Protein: CASSVGQDLNYGYTF. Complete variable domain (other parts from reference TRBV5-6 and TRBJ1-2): DAGVTQSPTHLIKTRGQQVTLRCSPKSGHDTVSWYQQALGQGPQFIFQYYEEEERQRGNFPDRFSGHQFPNYSSELNVNALLLGDSALYLCASSVGQDLNYGYTFGSGTRLTVV.

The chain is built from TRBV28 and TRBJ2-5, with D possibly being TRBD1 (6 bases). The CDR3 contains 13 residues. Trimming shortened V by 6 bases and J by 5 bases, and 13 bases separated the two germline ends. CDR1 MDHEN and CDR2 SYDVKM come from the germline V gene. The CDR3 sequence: CASRSTGRETQYF. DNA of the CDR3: TGTGCCAGCAGGAGCACAGGGCGGGAGACCCAGTACTTC.

This CDR3 is CASSHPGQETQYF. The CDR3, as DNA: TGTGCCAGCAGTCACCCGGGACAAGAGACCCAGTACTTC. V is TRBV28 and J is TRBJ2-5, with D maybe TRBD2 (5 bases). The germline V gene encodes CDR1 MDHEN and CDR2 SYDVKM. This CDR3 comprises 13 residues. The V end was cut by 5 bases, the J end by 2 bases, with 9 bases between.

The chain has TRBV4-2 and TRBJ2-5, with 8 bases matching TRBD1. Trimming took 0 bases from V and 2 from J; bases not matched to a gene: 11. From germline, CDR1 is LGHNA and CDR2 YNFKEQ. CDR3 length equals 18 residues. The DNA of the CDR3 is TGTGCCAGCAGCCAAGAGGCCAAACAGGGGGTAAAACAAGAGACCCAGTACTTC. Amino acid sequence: CASSQEAKQGVKQETQYF.